This T cell receptor (beta chain) is from a study of beta chain features in type 1 diabetes. The CDR3 is 14 residues long. Deletions cut 6 bases from V and 3 bases from J, with 12 bases between. Germline CDR1 SNHLY, CDR2 FYNNEI. Since all of the isolated RNA was reverse transcribed, expressed TCRB transcripts were what got sequenced. Sequencing was performed with immunoSEQ multiplex PCR; in TCRdb, only in-frame clones are kept and a portion is missing. Of about 150,000 clones in the sample, more than 9% were seen once. This clone was counted only a few times. The source of this sequence is a man younger than 30 in good health. This chain joins TRBV2 and TRBJ2-1; D possibly corresponds to TRBD1 (6 bases). The sample comprised naive CD4+ T cells from blood. The CDR3 sequence is CASSGQLFYNEQFF. As DNA, the CDR3 is TGTGCCAGCAGCGGACAGCTCTTCTACAATGAGCAGTTCTTC.